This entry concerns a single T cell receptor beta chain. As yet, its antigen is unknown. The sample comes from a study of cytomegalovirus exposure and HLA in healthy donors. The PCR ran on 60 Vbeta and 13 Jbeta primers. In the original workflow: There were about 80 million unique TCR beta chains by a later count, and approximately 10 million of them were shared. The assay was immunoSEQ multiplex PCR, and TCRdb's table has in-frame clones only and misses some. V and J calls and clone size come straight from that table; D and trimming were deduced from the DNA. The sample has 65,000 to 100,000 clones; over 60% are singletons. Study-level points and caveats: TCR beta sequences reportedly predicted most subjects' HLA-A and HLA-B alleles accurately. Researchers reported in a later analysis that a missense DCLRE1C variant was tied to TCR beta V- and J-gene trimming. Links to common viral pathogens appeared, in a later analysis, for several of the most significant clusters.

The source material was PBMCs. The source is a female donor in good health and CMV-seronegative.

The CDR3 DNA reads TGTGCCAGCAGCCTTTCCTTTAAACAGGGGCGGGGTTCACCCCTCCACTTT. Encoded protein: CASSLSFKQGRGSPLHF. The chain couples TRBV7-4 to TRBJ1-6; 7 bases agree with TRBD1. The CDR3 runs to 17 residues. In germline, CDR1 is SGHVT, CDR2 SQSDAQ. The J segment lost 9 bases and the V segment lost 5 bases, leaving 16 bases of the junction unmatched.